This is a list of T cell receptor beta chains from one sample in a study of blood T cell repertoires in COVID-19. Sequenced by immunoSEQ multiplex PCR; TCRdb stores in-frame clones only, minus some. The table records over 200,000 clones, roughly 90% of them present only once. The source material was peripheral blood. These receptors all stem from a man aged 60-69 years who had recovered from COVID-19. The CDR3 runs from the conserved cysteine through the conserved F or W.

15 TRBJ2-3 TRBV5-1 CASSPRTRETDTQYF
12 TRBJ2-3 TRBV27 CASSSLLDTQYF
15 TRBJ1-2 TRBV14 CASSHPLDRVDGYTF
15 TRBJ1-5 TRBV19 CASSITDYSNQPQHF
15 TRBJ1-2 TRBV5-1 CASSSRGGYNYGYTF
14 TRBJ2-7 TRBV6-5 CASTRGTGVNEQYF
19 TRBJ2-5 TRBV9 CASSVARTSGGTPRETQYF
14 TRBJ1-4 TRBV18 CASSPNTGNEKLFF
15 TRBJ2-5 TRBV7-9 CASSHTRGGQETQYF
18 TRBJ2-2 TRBV12-5 CASGLVQGVGYYTGELFF
15 TRBJ1-5 TRBV6-1 CASSEASTGNQPQHF
14 TRBJ1-5 TRBV9 CASSEGLSNQPQHF
15 TRBJ2-1 TRBV27 CASSTLAHSYNEQFF
14 TRBJ2-7 TRBV27 CASRKGGGSYEQYF
14 TRBJ2-5 TRBV7-3 CASSQGLAVETQYF
14 TRBJ2-2 TRBV6-6 CASLSGGAFGELFF
14 TRBJ1-1 TRBV20-1 CSASSRGSGPEAFF